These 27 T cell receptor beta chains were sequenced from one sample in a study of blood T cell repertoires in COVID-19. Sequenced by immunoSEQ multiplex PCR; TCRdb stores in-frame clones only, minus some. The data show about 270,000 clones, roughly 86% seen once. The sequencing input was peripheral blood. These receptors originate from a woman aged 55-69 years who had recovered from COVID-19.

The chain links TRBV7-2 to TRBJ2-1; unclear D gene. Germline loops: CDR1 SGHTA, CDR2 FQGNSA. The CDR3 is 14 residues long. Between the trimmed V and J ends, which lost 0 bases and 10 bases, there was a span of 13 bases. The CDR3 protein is CASSLAQATPEQFF. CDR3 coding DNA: TGTGCCAGCAGCTTAGCGCAGGCGACACCCGAGCAGTTCTTC.

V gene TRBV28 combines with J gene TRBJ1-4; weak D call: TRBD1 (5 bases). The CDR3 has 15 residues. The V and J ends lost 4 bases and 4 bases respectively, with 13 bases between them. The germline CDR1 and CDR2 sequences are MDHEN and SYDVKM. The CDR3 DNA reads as TGTGCCAGCAGTTCCATGTCGGGACTTAATGAAAAACTGTTTTTT. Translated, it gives CASSSMSGLNEKLFF.

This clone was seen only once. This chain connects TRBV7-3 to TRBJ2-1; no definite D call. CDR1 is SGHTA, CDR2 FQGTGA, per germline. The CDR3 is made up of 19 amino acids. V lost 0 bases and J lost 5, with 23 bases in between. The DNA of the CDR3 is TGTGCCAGCAGCTTAACGAGGCAGCACCCGACCCTAAACAACAATGAGCAGTTCTTC. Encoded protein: CASSLTRQHPTLNNNEQFF.

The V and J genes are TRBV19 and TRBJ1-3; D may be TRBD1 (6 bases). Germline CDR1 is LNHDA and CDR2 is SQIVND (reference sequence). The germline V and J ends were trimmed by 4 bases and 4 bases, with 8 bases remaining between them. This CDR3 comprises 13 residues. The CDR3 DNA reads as TGTGCCAGTAGTACAGGGGCCGGAAACACCATATATTTT. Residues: CASSTGAGNTIYF.

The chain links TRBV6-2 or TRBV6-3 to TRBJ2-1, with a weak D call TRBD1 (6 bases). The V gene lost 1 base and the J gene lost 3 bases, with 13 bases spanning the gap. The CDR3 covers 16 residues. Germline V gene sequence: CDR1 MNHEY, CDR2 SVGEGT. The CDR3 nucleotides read TGTGCCAGCAGTTACTTCTTCAGGACAGTCTACAATGAGCAGTTCTTC. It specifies CASSYFFRTVYNEQFF.

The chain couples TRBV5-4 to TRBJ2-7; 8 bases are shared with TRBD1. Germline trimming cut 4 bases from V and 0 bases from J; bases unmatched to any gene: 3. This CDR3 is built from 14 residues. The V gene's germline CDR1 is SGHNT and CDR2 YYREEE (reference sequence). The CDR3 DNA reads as TGTGCCAGCAGCGTGGACAGGGCCTCCTACGAGCAGTACTTC. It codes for CASSVDRASYEQYF.

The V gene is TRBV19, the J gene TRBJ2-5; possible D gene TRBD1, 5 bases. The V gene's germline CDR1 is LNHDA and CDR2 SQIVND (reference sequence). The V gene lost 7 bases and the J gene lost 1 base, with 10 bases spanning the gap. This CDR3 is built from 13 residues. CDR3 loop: CASNHRPQETQYF. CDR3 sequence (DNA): TGTGCCAGTAACCACAGGCCCCAAGAGACCCAGTACTTC.

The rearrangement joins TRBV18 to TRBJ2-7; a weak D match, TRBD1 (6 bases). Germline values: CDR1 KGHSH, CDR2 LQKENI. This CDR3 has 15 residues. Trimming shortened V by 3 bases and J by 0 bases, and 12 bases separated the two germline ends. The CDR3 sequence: CASSPLGHSSYEQYF. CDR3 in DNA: TGTGCCAGCTCACCCCTGGGACACAGCTCCTACGAGCAGTACTTC.

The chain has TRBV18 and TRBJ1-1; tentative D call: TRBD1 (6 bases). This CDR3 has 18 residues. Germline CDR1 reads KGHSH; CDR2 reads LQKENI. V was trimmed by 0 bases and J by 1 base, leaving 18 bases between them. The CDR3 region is CASSPPWGITGSNTEAFF. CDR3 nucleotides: TGTGCCAGCTCACCACCGTGGGGAATAACAGGGTCGAACACTGAAGCTTTCTTT.

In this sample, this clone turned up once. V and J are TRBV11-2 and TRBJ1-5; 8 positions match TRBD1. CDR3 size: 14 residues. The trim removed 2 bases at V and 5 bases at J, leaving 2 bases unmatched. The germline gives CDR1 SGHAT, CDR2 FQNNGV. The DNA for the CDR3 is TGTGCCAGCAGCTTACAGGGGGCACATCAGCCCCAGCATTTT. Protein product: CASSLQGAHQPQHF. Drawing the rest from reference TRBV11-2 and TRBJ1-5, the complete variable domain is EAGVAQSPRYKIIEKRQSVAFWCNPISGHATLYWYQQILGQGPKLLIQFQNNGVVDDSQLPKDRFSAERLKGVDSTLKIQPAKLEDSAVYLCASSLQGAHQPQHFGDGTRLSIL.

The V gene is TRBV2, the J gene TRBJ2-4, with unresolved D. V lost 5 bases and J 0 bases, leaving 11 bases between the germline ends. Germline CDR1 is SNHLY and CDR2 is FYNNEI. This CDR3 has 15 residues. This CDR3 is CASSPLELAKNIQYF. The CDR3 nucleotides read TGTGCCAGCAGTCCCCTGGAGCTAGCCAAAAACATTCAGTACTTC.

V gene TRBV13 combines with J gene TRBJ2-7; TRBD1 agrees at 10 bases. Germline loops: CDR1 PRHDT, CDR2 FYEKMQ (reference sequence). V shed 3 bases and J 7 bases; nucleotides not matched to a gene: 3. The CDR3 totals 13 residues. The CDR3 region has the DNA TGTGCCAGCAGCTTCGGGACAGGGGAAGAGCAGTACTTC. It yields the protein CASSFGTGEEQYF.

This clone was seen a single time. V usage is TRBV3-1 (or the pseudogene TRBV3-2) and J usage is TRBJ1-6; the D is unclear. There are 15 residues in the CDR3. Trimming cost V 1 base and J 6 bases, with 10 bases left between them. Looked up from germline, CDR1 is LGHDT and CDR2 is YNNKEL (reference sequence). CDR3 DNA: TGTGCCAGCAGCCAAGTTGTGGTCGGTAATTCACCCCTCCACTTT. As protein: CASSQVVVGNSPLHF.

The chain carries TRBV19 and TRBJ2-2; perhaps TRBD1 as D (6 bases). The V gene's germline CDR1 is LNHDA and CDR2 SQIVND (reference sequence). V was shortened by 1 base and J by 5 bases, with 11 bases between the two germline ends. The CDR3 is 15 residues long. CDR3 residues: CASSIGTRGTGELFF. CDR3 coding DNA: TGTGCCAGTAGTATAGGCACCAGGGGTACCGGGGAGCTGTTTTTT. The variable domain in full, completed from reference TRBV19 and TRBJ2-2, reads DGGITQSPKYLFRKEGQNVTLSCEQNLNHDAMYWYRQDPGQGLRLIYYSQIVNDFQKGDIAEGYSVSREKKESFPLTVTSAQKNPTAFYLCASSIGTRGTGELFFGEGSRLTVL.

The CDR3 DNA follows: TGTGCCAGCAGTTACTCGCGGAAGGGGCCCTCTTATGGCTACACCTTC. This encodes CASSYSRKGPSYGYTF. The gene calls are TRBV6-5 and TRBJ1-2, with a tentative D call TRBD1 (5 bases). Trimming took off 0 bases at V and 5 bases at J, with 16 bases between the two ends. Germline CDR1 MNHEY, CDR2 SVGAGI. The CDR3 length is 16 residues.

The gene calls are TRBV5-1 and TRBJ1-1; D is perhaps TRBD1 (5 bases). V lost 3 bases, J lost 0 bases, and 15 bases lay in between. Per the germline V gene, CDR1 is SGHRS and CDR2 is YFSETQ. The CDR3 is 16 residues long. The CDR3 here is CASSSGLLDMNTEAFF. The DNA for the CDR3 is TGCGCCAGCAGCTCGGGACTCCTAGACATGAACACTGAAGCTTTCTTT.

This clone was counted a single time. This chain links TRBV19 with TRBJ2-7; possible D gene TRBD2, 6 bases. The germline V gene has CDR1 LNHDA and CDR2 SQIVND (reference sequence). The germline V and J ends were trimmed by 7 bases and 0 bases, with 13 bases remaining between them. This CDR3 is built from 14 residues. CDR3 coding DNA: TGTGCCAGTAAGCAGGCCGGGGGCTCCTACGAGCAGTACTTC. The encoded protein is CASKQAGGSYEQYF.

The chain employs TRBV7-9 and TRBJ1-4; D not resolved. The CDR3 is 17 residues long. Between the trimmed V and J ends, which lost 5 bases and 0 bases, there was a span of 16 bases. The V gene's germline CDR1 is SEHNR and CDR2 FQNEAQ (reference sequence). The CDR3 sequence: CASSTPSGSPTNEKLFF. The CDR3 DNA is TGTGCCAGCAGCACACCTAGCGGATCGCCAACTAATGAAAAACTGTTTTTT.

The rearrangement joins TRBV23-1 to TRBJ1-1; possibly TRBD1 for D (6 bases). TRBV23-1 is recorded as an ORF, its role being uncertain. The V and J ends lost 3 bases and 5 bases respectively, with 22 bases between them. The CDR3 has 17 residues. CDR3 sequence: CASSQPRTDRKGTEAFF. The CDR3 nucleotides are TGCGCCAGCAGTCAGCCCCGAACGGACAGAAAGGGTACTGAAGCTTTCTTT.

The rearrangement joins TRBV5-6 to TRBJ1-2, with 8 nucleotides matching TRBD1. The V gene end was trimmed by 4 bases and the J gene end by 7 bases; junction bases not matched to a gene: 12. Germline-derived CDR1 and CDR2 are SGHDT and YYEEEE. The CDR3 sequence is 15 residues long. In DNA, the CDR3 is TGTGCCAGCAGCCTTGATCAGGGGGCACTCTCTGGCTACACCTTC. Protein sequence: CASSLDQGALSGYTF. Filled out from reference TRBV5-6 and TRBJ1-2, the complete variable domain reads DAGVTQSPTHLIKTRGQQVTLRCSPKSGHDTVSWYQQALGQGPQFIFQYYEEEERQRGNFPDRFSGHQFPNYSSELNVNALLLGDSALYLCASSLDQGALSGYTFGSGTRLTVV.

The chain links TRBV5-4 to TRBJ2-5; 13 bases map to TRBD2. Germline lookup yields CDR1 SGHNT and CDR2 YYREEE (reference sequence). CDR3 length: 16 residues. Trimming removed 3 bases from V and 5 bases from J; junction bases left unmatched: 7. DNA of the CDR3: TGTGCCAGCAGCTCCGTGGGGGGACTAGCGGGGGAGACCCAGTACTTC. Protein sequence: CASSSVGGLAGETQYF.

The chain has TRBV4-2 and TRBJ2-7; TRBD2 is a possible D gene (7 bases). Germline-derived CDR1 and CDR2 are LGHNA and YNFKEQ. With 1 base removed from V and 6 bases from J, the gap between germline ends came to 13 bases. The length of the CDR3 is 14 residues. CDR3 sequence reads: CASSQVGGASEQYF. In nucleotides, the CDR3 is TGTGCCAGCAGCCAAGTGGGGGGGGCTAGCGAGCAGTACTTC.

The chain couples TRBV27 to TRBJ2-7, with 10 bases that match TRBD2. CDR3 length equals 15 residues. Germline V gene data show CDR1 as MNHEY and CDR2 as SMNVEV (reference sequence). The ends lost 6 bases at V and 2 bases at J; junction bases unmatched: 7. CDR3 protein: CASSLGTSVAYEQYF. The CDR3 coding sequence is TGTGCCAGCAGCCTGGGGACTAGCGTCGCCTACGAGCAGTACTTC.

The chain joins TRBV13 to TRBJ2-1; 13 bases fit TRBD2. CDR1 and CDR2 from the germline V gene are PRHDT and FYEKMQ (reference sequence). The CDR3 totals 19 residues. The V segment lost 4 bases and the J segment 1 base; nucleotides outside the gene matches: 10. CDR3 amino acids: CASSSGLAGPQESYNEQFF. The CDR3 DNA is TGTGCCAGCAGCTCGGGACTAGCGGGGCCGCAGGAGTCCTACAATGAGCAGTTCTTC. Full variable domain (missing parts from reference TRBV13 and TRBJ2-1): AAGVIQSPRHLIKEKRETATLKCYPIPRHDTVYWYQQGPGQDPQFLISFYEKMQSDKGSIPDRFSAQQFSDYHSELNMSSLELGDSALYFCASSSGLAGPQESYNEQFFGPGTRLTVL.

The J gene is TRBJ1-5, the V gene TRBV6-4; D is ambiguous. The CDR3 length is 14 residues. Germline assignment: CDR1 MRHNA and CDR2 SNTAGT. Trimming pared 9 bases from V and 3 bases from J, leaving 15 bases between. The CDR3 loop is CASQFRGDNQPQHF. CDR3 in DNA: TGTGCCAGTCAGTTTCGGGGTGACAATCAGCCCCAGCATTTT.

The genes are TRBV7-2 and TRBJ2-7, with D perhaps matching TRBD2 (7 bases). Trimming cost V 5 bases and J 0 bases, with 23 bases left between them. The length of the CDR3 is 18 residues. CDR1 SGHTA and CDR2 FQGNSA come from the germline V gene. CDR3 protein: CASSGGVAAGASSYEQYF. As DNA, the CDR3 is TGTGCCAGCAGCGGGGGGGTAGCTGCGGGGGCCAGCTCCTACGAGCAGTACTTC.

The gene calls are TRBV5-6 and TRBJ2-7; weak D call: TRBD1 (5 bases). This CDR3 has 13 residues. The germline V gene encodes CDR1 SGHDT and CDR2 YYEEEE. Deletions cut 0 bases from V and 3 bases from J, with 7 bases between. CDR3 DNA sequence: TGTGCCAGCAGCTTGGGACAGAACTACGAGCAGTACTTC. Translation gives CASSLGQNYEQYF. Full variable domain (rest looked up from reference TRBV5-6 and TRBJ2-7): DAGVTQSPTHLIKTRGQQVTLRCSPKSGHDTVSWYQQALGQGPQFIFQYYEEEERQRGNFPDRFSGHQFPNYSSELNVNALLLGDSALYLCASSLGQNYEQYFGPGTRLTVT.